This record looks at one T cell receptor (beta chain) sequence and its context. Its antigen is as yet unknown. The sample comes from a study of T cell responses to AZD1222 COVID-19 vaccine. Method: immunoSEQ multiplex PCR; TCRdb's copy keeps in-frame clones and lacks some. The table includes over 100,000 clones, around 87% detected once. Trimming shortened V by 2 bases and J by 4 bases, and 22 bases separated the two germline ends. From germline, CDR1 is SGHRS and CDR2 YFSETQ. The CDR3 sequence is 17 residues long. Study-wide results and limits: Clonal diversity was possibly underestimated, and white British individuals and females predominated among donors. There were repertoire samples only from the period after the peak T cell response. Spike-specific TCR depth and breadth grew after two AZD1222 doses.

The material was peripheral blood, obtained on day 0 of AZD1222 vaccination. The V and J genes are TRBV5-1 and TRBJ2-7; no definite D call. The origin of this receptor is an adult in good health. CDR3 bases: TGCGCCAGCAGCTTTTCTACCACCGGACGAGGCGGTTACGAGCAGTACTTC. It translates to CASSFSTTGRGGYEQYF.